The 25 T cell receptor beta chains presented below share a single source sample, sequenced in a study of T cell responses to AZD1222 COVID-19 vaccine. Libraries were prepared by immunoSEQ multiplex PCR; TCRdb keeps only in-frame clonotypes and omits some of them. The repertoire holds about 260,000 clones, roughly 93% seen once, with around 0.57% in the top ten. Sequences were derived from peripheral blood, sampled on day 0 of AZD1222 vaccination. These receptors were obtained from an adult in good health.

The chain carries TRBV7-9 and TRBJ2-1, with 12 bases matching TRBD2. J gave up 7 bases and V 2 bases, and 12 bases lay outside the gene matches. The CDR3 is made up of 18 amino acids. The V gene's germline CDR1 is SEHNR and CDR2 FQNEAQ (reference sequence). CDR3 protein: CASSLPPRLAGARNEQFF. Written as DNA, the CDR3 is TGTGCCAGCAGCTTACCCCCTAGACTAGCGGGAGCTCGAAATGAGCAGTTCTTC.

This clone has just one count. The chain has TRBV3-1 (or the pseudogene TRBV3-2) and TRBJ2-2; 8 nucleotides align to TRBD2. Germline V gene sequence: CDR1 LGHDT, CDR2 YNNKEL (reference sequence). The CDR3 consists of 15 residues. V was clipped by 4 bases and J by 8 bases; unmatched bases: 9. CDR3 nucleotides: TGTGCCAGCAGCCGGGATCGGGGGGGCGTTGGGGAGCTGTTTTTT. Amino acids: CASSRDRGGVGELFF.

The rearrangement uses TRBV20-1 and TRBJ1-3; D not certain. This CDR3 contains 11 residues. V gave up 7 bases and J gave up 7 bases, with 11 bases separating them. Germline CDR1 and CDR2: DFQATT and SNEGSKA (reference sequence). Written as DNA, the CDR3 is TGCAGTGGCCAAAGAGGCAACACCATATATTTT. It yields the protein CSGQRGNTIYF.

The chain has TRBV7-9 and TRBJ1-2, with a tentative D call TRBD1 (6 bases). Trimming left V 0 bases short and J 8 bases short, with 13 bases between. Germline lookup yields CDR1 SEHNR and CDR2 FQNEAQ (reference sequence). This CDR3 has 14 amino acids. The CDR3 sequence: CASSLAGAGAGYTF. DNA of the CDR3: TGTGCCAGCAGCTTAGCCGGGGCAGGGGCAGGCTACACCTTC. Filled out from reference TRBV7-9 and TRBJ1-2, the complete variable domain reads DTGVSQNPRHKITKRGQNVTFRCDPISEHNRLYWYRQTLGQGPEFLTYFQNEAQLEKSRLLSDRFSAERPKGSFSTLEIQRTEQGDSAMYLCASSLAGAGAGYTFGSGTRLTVV.

This chain connects TRBV28 to TRBJ1-2; maybe TRBD1 (5 bases). This CDR3 is 12 amino acids long. CDR1 is MDHEN, CDR2 SYDVKM, per germline. V lost 6 bases to trimming and J lost 8 bases, with 13 bases between them. This CDR3 is CASSGAGKGYTF. The CDR3 DNA reads TGTGCCAGCAGCGGGGCAGGAAAAGGCTACACCTTC.

V usage is TRBV28 and J usage is TRBJ1-4, with 9 positions matching TRBD1. Germline V gene lookup returns CDR1 MDHEN and CDR2 SYDVKM. The trim removed 3 bases at V and 8 bases at J, leaving 7 bases unmatched. The CDR3 spans 15 residues. CDR3 loop: CASSLGQGVEEKLFF. CDR3 DNA sequence: TGTGCCAGCAGTTTGGGACAGGGAGTAGAGGAAAAACTGTTTTTT.

This chain joins TRBV5-4 and TRBJ1-1, with 8 bases aligning to TRBD1. This CDR3 has 15 amino acids. J gave up 1 base and V 3 bases, and 5 bases lay outside the gene matches. The germline CDR1 and CDR2 sequences are SGHNT and YYREEE (reference sequence). DNA for the CDR3: TGTGCCAGCAGCTGGACAGGGCGGGGGAACACTGAAGCTTTCTTT. Translating gives CASSWTGRGNTEAFF.

This rearrangement joins TRBV7-8 to TRBJ2-6; 8 positions match TRBD1. V dropped 6 bases and J dropped 3; count of bases not matched to a gene: 4. CDR3 size: 15 residues. Germline V gives CDR1 SGHVS, CDR2 FQNEAQ. As DNA, the CDR3 is TGTGCCAGCAGACAGGGGGTGAATGGGGCCAACGTCCTGACTTTC. Translated, it gives CASRQGVNGANVLTF. Variable domain in full (rest from reference TRBV7-8 and TRBJ2-6): GAGVSQSPRYKVAKRGQDVALRCDPISGHVSLFWYQQALGQGPEFLTYFQNEAQLDKSGLPSDRFFAERPEGSVSTLKIQRTQQEDSAVYLCASRQGVNGANVLTFGAGSRLTVL.

This clone was observed once. The genes are TRBV4-1 and TRBJ2-2; possibly TRBD1 for D (8 bases). CDR3 length: 17 residues. V lost 3 bases, J lost 0 bases, and 14 bases lay in between. Germline V CDR1 and CDR2: MGHRA, YSYEKL. In DNA, the CDR3 is TGCGCCAGCAGCCACCGAACAGGGGGGGCGAACACCGGGGAGCTGTTTTTT. It translates to CASSHRTGGANTGELFF.

The gene calls are TRBV29-1 and TRBJ2-5, with a possible D match to TRBD1 (5 bases). The CDR3 is 13 amino acids. From germline, CDR1 is SQVTM and CDR2 ANQGSEA. V was shortened by 6 bases and J by 5 bases, with 16 bases between the two germline ends. CDR3 coding DNA: TGCAGCGTCAGGGTAGGGGCCGGGGAGACCCAGTACTTC. Protein: CSVRVGAGETQYF.

The chain links TRBV27 to TRBJ2-7; 9 bases match TRBD1. Germline trimming cut 5 bases from V and 3 bases from J; bases unmatched to any gene: 11. The CDR3 runs to 16 residues. CDR1 and CDR2 (germline): MNHEY, SMNVEV (reference sequence). The CDR3 here is CASSAPAGTGLYEQYF. The CDR3, as DNA: TGTGCCAGCAGTGCTCCGGCCGGGACAGGGCTCTACGAGCAGTACTTC.

The rearrangement uses TRBV25-1 and TRBJ1-3; possibly TRBD1 for D (5 bases). The V end was cut by 5 bases, the J end by 7 bases, with 18 bases between. In germline, CDR1 is MGHDK, CDR2 SYGVNS. CDR3 length: 15 residues. In DNA form, the CDR3 reads TGTGCCAGCAGTCAGCGGACAACTTACGAGAACACCATATATTTT. Encoded protein: CASSQRTTYENTIYF.

The rearrangement links TRBV5-1 to TRBJ2-1; D is possibly TRBD1 (5 bases). This CDR3 contains 14 residues. Germline CDR1 is SGHRS and CDR2 is YFSETQ. V lost 0 bases to trimming and J lost 8 bases, with 12 bases between them. The CDR3 here is CASSLGGTRDEQFF. The DNA for the CDR3 is TGCGCCAGCAGCTTGGGTGGCACCAGGGATGAGCAGTTCTTC.

The chain uses TRBV5-1 and TRBJ1-1; D not certain. V was pared by 3 bases and J by 6 bases, with 15 bases between. The CDR3 is 14 amino acids. Germline V lookup: CDR1 SGHRS, CDR2 YFSETQ. CDR3 sequence (DNA): TGCGCCAGCAGCTCCTGGACGGCGGAGGCTGAAGCTTTCTTT. Translating it yields CASSSWTAEAEAFF. Supplemented by reference TRBV5-1 and TRBJ1-1, the full variable domain reads KAGVTQTPRYLIKTRGQQVTLSCSPISGHRSVSWYQQTPGQGLQFLFEYFSETQRNKGNFPGRFSGRQFSNSRSEMNVSTLELGDSALYLCASSSWTAEAEAFFGQGTRLTVV.

The genes are TRBV3-1 (or the pseudogene TRBV3-2) and TRBJ1-2; 7 positions match TRBD1. Germline V gives CDR1 LGHDT, CDR2 YNNKEL (reference sequence). CDR3 length: 13 residues. V shed 1 base, J shed 6 bases, and the junction held 2 bases outside the gene matches. This CDR3 is CASSQGQGNGYTF. Here the CDR3 DNA reads TGTGCCAGCAGCCAAGGACAGGGTAATGGCTACACCTTC.

This chain connects TRBV5-6 to TRBJ2-2; D is perhaps TRBD2 (5 bases). Germline CDR1 SGHDT, CDR2 YYEEEE. The CDR3 is made up of 14 amino acids. The germline V and J ends were trimmed by 2 bases and 4 bases, with 9 bases remaining between them. The CDR3 nucleotides are TGTGCCAGCAGCTTCCGGACTGGCACCGGGGAGCTGTTTTTT. Translating gives CASSFRTGTGELFF.

In its sample, this clone was seen a few times. The gene calls are TRBV27 and TRBJ2-1, with D possibly matching TRBD2 (5 bases). Trimming removed 3 bases at V and 9 bases at J, with 9 bases between. The CDR3 is 12 amino acids. Per germline, CDR1 MNHEY and CDR2 SMNVEV (reference sequence). The CDR3 loop is CASSFLSGEQFF. In DNA form, the CDR3 reads TGTGCCAGCAGTTTCCTCAGCGGTGAGCAGTTCTTC.

The V gene is TRBV6-2 or TRBV6-3, the J gene TRBJ1-2; the D gene is possibly TRBD1 (6 bases). This CDR3 is 15 amino acids long. Germline-derived CDR1 and CDR2 are MNHEY and SVGEGT. Trimming removed 2 bases from V and 7 bases from J, with 17 bases in between. The DNA for the CDR3 is TGTGCCAGCAGTTACCCTTCGACAGGAAGGGGTGGCTACACCTTC. It translates to CASSYPSTGRGGYTF.

The rearrangement links TRBV19 to TRBJ1-3; no reliable D call. The V gene lost 7 bases and the J gene lost 0 bases, with 13 bases spanning the gap. CDR1 is LNHDA, CDR2 SQIVND, per germline (reference sequence). The length of the CDR3 is 15 residues. The CDR3 sequence is CASTTFGTSGNTIYF. The CDR3 bases are TGTGCCAGTACCACCTTTGGAACCTCTGGAAACACCATATATTTT.

Points on this clone: The junction departs from germline at one end; a sequencing error may be responsible. The chain carries TRBV3-1 (or the pseudogene TRBV3-2) and TRBJ1-3; 7 nucleotides line up with TRBD1. This CDR3 is built from 17 residues. Germline CDR1 is LGHDT and CDR2 is YNNKEL (reference sequence). The CDR3 region is CASRQELSGGPGNTIYF. Written as DNA, the CDR3 is TGTGCCAGCAGACAAGAGTTGTCAGGGGGGCCTGGAAACACCATATATTTT.

This chain uses TRBV6-5 with TRBJ1-2; tentative D call: TRBD1 (6 bases). Germline V gene lookup returns CDR1 MNHEY and CDR2 SVGAGI. Trimming removed 4 bases from V and 8 bases from J, with 17 bases in between. The CDR3 is made up of 14 amino acids. The CDR3 DNA follows: TGTGCCAGCAGTTCATTACAGGGCGTTGAGGGCTACACCTTC. Translating it yields CASSSLQGVEGYTF.

The CDR3 reads CASSQATSGGYEQYF. The CDR3 coding sequence is TGTGCCAGCAGCCAAGCGACTAGCGGGGGCTACGAGCAGTACTTC. J is TRBJ2-7 and V is TRBV7-9; the match to TRBD2 covers 12 bases. The germline CDR1 and CDR2 sequences are SEHNR and FQNEAQ (reference sequence). The CDR3 length is 15 residues. V lost 5 bases, J lost 3 bases, and 5 bases stayed unmatched.

A single count supports this clone. V gene TRBV28 combines with J gene TRBJ1-5; possible D gene TRBD1, 6 bases. V was trimmed by 5 bases and J by 6 bases, leaving 14 bases between them. CDR3 length: 14 residues. Looked up from germline, CDR1 is MDHEN and CDR2 is SYDVKM. The CDR3 sequence is CASSVRGLGQPQHF. CDR3 coding DNA: TGTGCCAGCAGTGTTCGGGGGCTTGGTCAGCCCCAGCATTTT.

The chain is built from TRBV3-1 (or the pseudogene TRBV3-2) and TRBJ1-2; D gene uncertain. CDR3 length: 15 residues. Germline CDR1 LGHDT, CDR2 YNNKEL (reference sequence). With 5 bases removed from V and 4 bases from J, the gap between germline ends came to 17 bases. The CDR3 DNA reads as TGTGCCAGCAGCACCGCGGGGAGTAGAGGCTATGGCTACACCTTC. The encoded protein is CASSTAGSRGYGYTF.

The rearrangement joins TRBV19 to TRBJ1-5; D gene uncertain. The ends were cut back, 7 bases at V and 0 bases at J, with 13 bases in the middle. CDR3 length equals 15 residues. Germline lookup yields CDR1 LNHDA and CDR2 SQIVND (reference sequence). The CDR3 loop reads CASMFKGSSNQPQHF. In DNA, the CDR3 is TGTGCCAGTATGTTTAAGGGCTCTAGCAATCAGCCCCAGCATTTT.